This TCR beta chain derives from a study of molecular identifiers for immune sequencing clone quantification listed by TCRdb under 2018. As for the study more broadly: For a replicate experiment, RNA from approximately 20,000 or 100,000 naive CD8 T cells was divided into five aliquots, of which four were sequenced. This methods study used CD8 T cells to benchmark TCR RNA copy counting and molecular-identifier clustering-based TCR repertoire sequencing (MIDCIRS).

The germline V gene specifies SQVTM as CDR1 and ANQGSEA as CDR2. CDR3 length: 12 amino acids, cysteine to phenylalanine. Just the 36-base CDR3 DNA is kept, in frame starting at base 1. At the junction V is shortened by 5 bases and J by 6 bases, with 10 bases in between. About this clonotype: Its antigen target is currently unknown. No much larger clone is present one base from it, and per-base qualities are unavailable.

General findings and caveats noted by the study authors: Around 2.9 recovered TCR RNA copies per cell were obtained by modeling, versus approximately 10 by digital PCR, implying a capture efficiency of about 30%. In CMV-specific effector cells, clones with more than 20 RNA copies contained over 99% of molecules, whereas in naive cells such clones contained under 1% of molecules. The naive libraries included spiked-in Jurkat TCR RNA (around 10 copies' worth), and this RNA is not part of the donor repertoire. Highly expanded clone sizes could be underestimated because identical TCR molecules may share a barcode. Spiked-in Jurkat TCR RNA equal to a single cell's worth was reported to be detectable even within 1,100,000 naive CD8 T cells. When barcode sub-clustering was omitted, TCR diversity was inflated by chimeric consensus sequences, with chimeras reaching as high as 47%.

Libraries of naive CD8 T cells were built from approximately 22,000 to 940,000 sorted cells, with 10%, 30% or 50% of the purified RNA used. Naive CD8 T cells were FACS-sorted as CD8+CD4-CCR7+CD45RA+ on a BD FACSAria II into RLT Plus buffer. Around 11 TCR copies' worth of Jurkat RNA were spiked into roughly 19,000-1,000,000 naive CD8 T cell samples to test detection sensitivity. CD8 T cells were enriched with RosetteSep CD8+ T Cell Enrichment Cocktail and Ficoll-Paque, followed by ACK red cell lysis. The library came from PCR. Sequencing instrument: Illumina HiSeq 4000. Bulk TCR libraries were generated as previously described, with the TCR primers listed in Table S5 used. The Qiagen AllPrep DNA/RNA kit was used to purify total RNA. Reads from multiple sequencing runs of the same library were pooled before analysis. The paper's data handling went like this. Reads were retained only if their TCR constant sequence matched exactly, and those retained reads were trimmed to 150 nt and grouped according to their 12-nt molecular barcodes. Reads inside each barcode group were sub-clustered using a 15% Levenshtein threshold, and a quality-weighted consensus sequence was constructed for each RNA molecule. Non-functional sequences were discarded, and so were lower-count sequences lying one edit away from another sequence. Based on fitting two negative binomial distributions, any barcode sub-cluster with under 20% of the maximum read count was discarded. TCRdb reprocessing: public reads trimmed at Q25 with fastp, clones called with MiXCR, in-frame beta chains kept. Each record represents a unique CDR3 protein, reported with the most common genes and DNA among its rows. The V and J calls and clone size come from TCRdb's table, not from the authors' own analysis. The table for this sample lists about half a million distinct CDR3 sequences; about a fifth of them were counted only once. The ten largest make up roughly 0.81% of the sample.

Input material: naive CD8+ T cells from blood, with Jurkat cell RNA spiked in. Taken with the paper, the label for cell subset or site translates to: FACS-sorted CD8+CD4-CCR7+CD45RA+ naive T cells. The rearranged chain carries TRBV29-1 and TRBJ1-4; the D gene is unclear. This TCR derives from a human donor in good health. Some libraries in this study had Jurkat cell RNA spiked in. The DNA reads TGCAGCGTTTCGGCAAGCCATGAAAAACTGTTTTTT. Its protein is CSVSASHEKLFF.